Presented here are 27 T cell receptor beta chains from one specimen sequenced in a study of beta chain features in type 1 diabetes. Expressed TCRB transcripts got sequenced, as all isolated RNA was reverse transcribed. Repertoires were generated with immunoSEQ multiplex PCR, while TCRdb's copy carries only in-frame clones and drops some. The sample lists around 250,000 clones, around 22% occurring once. These receptors lack a known antigen. Whole-study results and caveats: A moderate, significant TCRB CDR3 shortening appeared in type 1 diabetes across four CD4+ subsets.

The sample comprised naive CD4+ T cells from blood. These receptors all stem from a woman younger than 45 with type 1 diabetes.

Only a few counts were recorded for this clone. The chain combines TRBV9 with TRBJ1-1, with D possibly TRBD1 on 6 matching bases. Germline loops: CDR1 SGDLS, CDR2 YYNGEE. The ends were cut back, 2 bases at V and 10 bases at J, with 12 bases in the middle. There are 12 residues in the CDR3. CDR3 residues: CASSVGTGIAFF. The CDR3 DNA sequence: TGTGCCAGCAGCGTGGGCACAGGGATAGCTTTCTTT.

V and J are TRBV29-1 and TRBJ2-7; the D is unclear. This CDR3 comprises 12 residues. The germline V and J ends were trimmed by 3 bases and 0 bases, with 6 bases remaining between them. Germline values: CDR1 SQVTM, CDR2 ANQGSEA. The CDR3: CSVESNSYEQYF. The CDR3 DNA is TGCAGCGTTGAGAGCAACTCCTACGAGCAGTACTTC.

The rearrangement uses TRBV9 and TRBJ2-7; D remains unclear. The CDR3 runs to 15 residues. V was shortened by 4 bases and J by 4 bases, with 18 bases between the two germline ends. Per the germline V gene, CDR1 is SGDLS and CDR2 is YYNGEE. The CDR3 region has the DNA TGTGCCAGCAGCCCTACCGTTTCGTCAACTTACGAGCAGTACTTC. Amino acids: CASSPTVSSTYEQYF. The full variable domain, completed using reference TRBV9 and TRBJ2-7, is DSGVTQTPKHLITATGQRVTLRCSPRSGDLSVYWYQQSLDQGLQFLIQYYNGEERAKGNILERFSAQQFPDLHSELNLSSLELGDSALYFCASSPTVSSTYEQYFGPGTRLTVT.

This chain joins TRBV9 and TRBJ2-3, with 7 bases identical to TRBD1. Trimming at V came to 0 bases and at J to 2 bases, leaving 3 bases not matched to a gene. Germline V gene data show CDR1 as SGDLS and CDR2 as YYNGEE. The CDR3 totals 15 residues. Written as DNA, the CDR3 is TGTGCCAGCAGCGTAGACAGGGGAAACACAGATACGCAGTATTTT. As protein: CASSVDRGNTDTQYF.

Only one count was recorded for this clone. J is TRBJ2-5 and V is TRBV18; TRBD1 might be the D (5 bases). The V end lost 3 bases, the J end lost 5 bases, and 10 bases lay between the germline ends. The CDR3 totals 13 residues. From germline, CDR1 is KGHSH and CDR2 LQKENI. In DNA, the CDR3 is TGTGCCAGCTCACCCACCTGGGGCGAGACCCAGTACTTC. This sequence encodes CASSPTWGETQYF.

The chain couples TRBV27 to TRBJ1-2; unclear D gene. Trimming took 6 bases from V and 4 from J, leaving 9 bases between them. This CDR3 contains 12 residues. The germline CDR1 and CDR2 sequences are MNHEY and SMNVEV (reference sequence). DNA for the CDR3: TGTGCCAGCAGCGACACACTCTATGGCTACACCTTC. It specifies CASSDTLYGYTF.

Only a few counts were recorded for this clone. The gene calls are TRBV15 and TRBJ2-1; D is unresolved. CDR1 LNHNV and CDR2 YYDKDF come from the germline V gene (reference sequence). The CDR3 is 14 residues long. Trimming cost V 3 bases and J 4 bases, with 10 bases left between them. The CDR3 spells CATSSLRMYNEQFF. The CDR3 nucleotides read TGTGCCACCAGCAGTCTGCGAATGTACAATGAGCAGTTCTTC.

This clone turned up a few times. This chain links TRBV29-1 with TRBJ2-7, with TRBD1 matching over 7 bases. The CDR3 runs 14 residues. Germline assignment: CDR1 SQVTM and CDR2 ANQGSEA. Trimming took 2 bases from V and 0 from J; bases not matched to a gene: 4. CDR3 sequence: CSVEKNRGSYEQYF. The CDR3 DNA sequence: TGCAGCGTTGAAAAAAACAGGGGCTCCTACGAGCAGTACTTC.

J is TRBJ2-7 and V is TRBV2; 10 bases fit TRBD2. The ends lost 8 bases at V and 8 bases at J; junction bases unmatched: 9. CDR1 and CDR2 (germline): SNHLY, FYNNEI. CDR3 length: 13 residues. CDR3 bases: TGTGCCAGCGTGCTAGCGGGAGATACCCAGCAGTACTTC. Translated: CASVLAGDTQQYF.

This clone was picked up a small number of times. Other DNA sequences in this sample translate to the same CDR3. The V call is TRBV29-1, the J call TRBJ2-2, with a tentative D call TRBD1 (7 bases). Trimming took off 7 bases at V and 3 bases at J, with 12 bases between the two ends. Per germline, CDR1 SQVTM and CDR2 ANQGSEA. This CDR3 region has 13 residues. Written as DNA, the CDR3 is TGCAGCGGCGACAGGGAGGACACCGGGGAGCTGTTTTTT. It yields the protein CSGDREDTGELFF.

V gene TRBV6-5 combines with J gene TRBJ1-2; no clear D. V was clipped by 0 bases and J by 0 bases, with 5 bases between them. The CDR3 is made up of 14 amino acids. Germline loops: CDR1 MNHEY, CDR2 SVGAGI. In DNA form, the CDR3 reads TGTGCCAGCAGTTACTCGGGAGCTAACTATGGCTACACCTTC. Translated: CASSYSGANYGYTF.

This chain links TRBV18 with TRBJ2-2; tentatively, D is TRBD2 (6 bases). With 5 bases removed from V and 5 bases from J, the gap between germline ends came to 18 bases. Germline values: CDR1 KGHSH, CDR2 LQKENI. This CDR3 region has 16 residues. CDR3 loop: CASSASGGTSTGELFF. The CDR3 DNA sequence: TGTGCCAGCTCAGCATCCGGCGGGACTTCGACCGGGGAGCTGTTTTTT.

The V gene is TRBV2, the J gene TRBJ2-1; the D gene is possibly TRBD2 (6 bases). The CDR3 length is 14 residues. Trimming took off 7 bases at V and 1 base at J, with 11 bases between the two ends. Germline loops: CDR1 SNHLY, CDR2 FYNNEI. The CDR3 coding sequence is TGTGCCAGCAAGGGACTGAATTCCTACAATGAGCAGTTCTTC. Protein sequence: CASKGLNSYNEQFF.

The chain employs TRBV4-1 and TRBJ2-7; TRBD2 might be the D (6 bases). The CDR3 runs 10 residues. V was trimmed by 8 bases and J by 8 bases, leaving 10 bases between them. Germline assignment: CDR1 MGHRA and CDR2 YSYEKL. The CDR3 nucleotides are TGCGCCAGCCTGCGGGATAAGCAGTACTTC. It yields the protein CASLRDKQYF.

The chain joins TRBV7-9 to TRBJ2-1; 9 bases match TRBD1. The germline CDR1 and CDR2 sequences are SEHNR and FQNEAQ (reference sequence). The V gene end was trimmed by 5 bases and the J gene end by 6 bases; junction bases not matched to a gene: 8. The CDR3 is 15 residues long. CDR3 sequence (DNA): TGTGCCAGCAGCCCGCCGGGACAGGGTTTCAATGAGCAGTTCTTC. This sequence encodes CASSPPGQGFNEQFF. Supplemented by reference TRBV7-9 and TRBJ2-1, the full variable domain reads DTGVSQNPRHKITKRGQNVTFRCDPISEHNRLYWYRQTLGQGPEFLTYFQNEAQLEKSRLLSDRFSAERPKGSFSTLEIQRTEQGDSAMYLCASSPPGQGFNEQFFGPGTRLTVL.

The J gene is TRBJ1-3, the V gene TRBV7-9; TRBD1 agrees at 7 bases. This CDR3 is 13 amino acids long. The ends lost 8 bases at V and 2 bases at J; junction bases unmatched: 3. CDR1 SEHNR and CDR2 FQNEAQ come from the germline V gene (reference sequence). The CDR3 loop reads CASVQGPGNTIYF. CDR3 in DNA: TGTGCCAGCGTACAGGGGCCTGGAAACACCATATATTTT.

The J gene is TRBJ1-4, the V gene TRBV7-2; D unclear. Germline lookup yields CDR1 SGHTA and CDR2 FQGNSA. This CDR3 has 14 amino acids. V was clipped by 3 bases and J by 7 bases, with 12 bases between them. For the CDR3, the DNA is TGTGCCAGCAGCTTTTTAGGAGGTCGTGAAAAACTGTTTTTT. As protein: CASSFLGGREKLFF.

This clone has only a few counts. The CDR3 spells CASSQDQMTGGEQFF. Here the CDR3 DNA reads TGCGCCAGCAGCCAAGATCAGATGACGGGAGGCGAGCAGTTCTTC. The J gene is TRBJ2-1, the V gene TRBV4-1; 7 bases map to TRBD2. V shed 0 bases, J shed 10 bases, and the junction held 9 bases outside the gene matches. CDR1 MGHRA and CDR2 YSYEKL come from the germline V gene. The CDR3 covers 15 residues.

The chain carries TRBV7-8 and TRBJ2-7, with a weak D call TRBD1 (5 bases). Trimming removed 1 base at V and 3 bases at J, with 10 bases between. The CDR3 covers 14 residues. CDR1 and CDR2 (germline): SGHVS, FQNEAQ. The CDR3 spells CASSLEGRHYEQYF. The DNA for the CDR3 is TGTGCCAGCAGCTTAGAGGGGCGGCACTACGAGCAGTACTTC.

The rearrangement joins TRBV10-3 to TRBJ2-7, with no clear D. The germline gives CDR1 ENHRY, CDR2 SYGVKD. The CDR3 is made up of 12 amino acids. V shed 3 bases and J shed 4 bases, with 7 bases lying between them. CDR3 DNA: TGTGCCATCAGTGATACGAGTTACGAGCAGTACTTC. It encodes CAISDTSYEQYF.

The chain links TRBV29-1 to TRBJ2-1, with a tentative D call TRBD2 (6 bases). This CDR3 region has 15 residues. Trimming pared 5 bases from V and 8 bases from J, leaving 22 bases between. Per the germline V gene, CDR1 is SQVTM and CDR2 is ANQGSEA. CDR3 region: CSVHLKVRGIDEQFF. In DNA, the CDR3 is TGCAGCGTTCACTTGAAGGTACGGGGGATCGATGAGCAGTTCTTC.

The chain is built from TRBV30 and TRBJ2-7; TRBD2 agrees at 10 bases. The germline V gene has CDR1 GTSNPN and CDR2 SVGIG (reference sequence). Trimming took 5 bases from V and 6 from J; bases not matched to a gene: 7. This CDR3 comprises 13 residues. The CDR3 loop reads CAWDPSGSLEQYF. The CDR3 region has the DNA TGTGCCTGGGATCCTAGCGGGAGCCTCGAGCAGTACTTC.

The rearrangement links TRBV29-1 to TRBJ1-4, with 7 bases matching TRBD1. CDR3 size: 16 residues. J lost 3 bases, V lost 2 bases, and 9 bases had no gene match. Germline V gives CDR1 SQVTM, CDR2 ANQGSEA. The chain's CDR3 is CSVEMVGDSSNEKLFF. The CDR3 region has the DNA TGCAGCGTTGAAATGGTGGGGGACAGCTCTAATGAAAAACTGTTTTTT.

The chain recombines TRBV7-9 with TRBJ2-7; 8 bases agree with TRBD1. Germline V gives CDR1 SEHNR, CDR2 FQNEAQ (reference sequence). The CDR3 is 13 amino acids. With 5 bases clipped from V and 7 bases from J, the junction kept 7 bases outside the gene matches. The CDR3 region has the DNA TGTGCCAGCAGCGTGACAGGGGTGGGAGAGCAGTACTTC. Amino acids: CASSVTGVGEQYF.

The chain joins TRBV18 to TRBJ2-2; TRBD2 matches 8 bases. With V trimmed by 0 bases and J by 0 bases, 3 bases remained unmatched. The CDR3 consists of 17 residues. CDR1 is KGHSH, CDR2 LQKENI, per germline. CDR3 sequence reads: CASSPPPGLANTGELFF. CDR3 DNA sequence: TGTGCCAGCTCACCACCCCCGGGACTAGCGAACACCGGGGAGCTGTTTTTT.

This chain connects TRBV2 to TRBJ1-5; possibly TRBD1 for D (6 bases). This CDR3 is built from 15 residues. V dropped 1 base and J dropped 7 bases, with 14 bases sitting between them. CDR1 SNHLY and CDR2 FYNNEI come from the germline V gene. The CDR3 is CASSEESGGLQPQHF. The CDR3 DNA reads TGTGCCAGCAGTGAAGAGAGTGGGGGCCTCCAGCCCCAGCATTTT.

The rearrangement joins TRBV9 to TRBJ2-1; perhaps TRBD1 as D (6 bases). This CDR3 is 13 amino acids long. Germline CDR1 and CDR2: SGDLS and YYNGEE. The ends were cut back, 4 bases at V and 10 bases at J, with 15 bases in the middle. This CDR3 reads CASSQARGTEQFF. CDR3 nucleotide sequence: TGTGCCAGCAGCCAGGCCAGGGGAACGGAGCAGTTCTTC.